This TCR beta chain came from a study of technical replicates of blood from a few donors. Germline values: CDR1 MNHEY, CDR2 SVGAGI. Trimming at V came to 5 bases and at J to 1 base, leaving 6 bases not matched to a gene. The CDR3 has 15 residues. Sequencing was performed with immunoSEQ multiplex PCR; in TCRdb, only in-frame clones are kept and a portion is missing. This sample yields about 83,000 clones, of which more than 80% are seen a single time; approximately 0.25% belongs to the top ten. This rearrangement joins TRBV6-5 to TRBJ2-5; 8 bases fit TRBD2. Material for sequencing was T cells isolated from PBMCs. This TCR derives from a human donor in good health. Here the CDR3 reads CASSPHTSGQETQYF. The CDR3 DNA reads as TGTGCCAGCAGTCCCCACACTAGCGGCCAAGAGACCCAGTACTTC.